This T cell receptor (beta chain) originates from a study of shared clonotypes between healthy human individuals. Study-level background: Samples came from a couple of female and a few male donors aged 18 to 49. The study used three CD4 naive, three CD4 memory, two CD8 naive and one CD8 memory plate per donor.

Assay: immunoSEQ multiplex PCR; the TCRdb copy retains only in-frame clones and omits some. The sample holds around 1,100,000 clones; around three quarters are singletons and the top ten take roughly 0.82%. Sequenced sample: memory CD4+ T cells from PBMCs. The subset: CD45RA-negative fraction. The origin of this receptor is a man younger than 35 in good health. Some clones in this sample may be carry-over from other donors' samples.

The CDR3 DNA follows: TGTGCCAGCAGCCCCTTCTCCTATTCCCTCTACGAGCAGTACTTC. This translates into CASSPFSYSLYEQYF. V usage is TRBV5-8 and J usage is TRBJ2-7; no clear D gene. The CDR3 is 15 amino acids. The V gene's germline CDR1 is SGHTS and CDR2 YDEGEE. V shed 4 bases and J shed 3 bases, with 17 bases lying between them. Together with reference TRBV5-8 and TRBJ2-7, the CDR3 gives the full variable domain: EAGVTQSPTHLIKTRGQQATLRCSPISGHTSVYWYQQALGLGLQFLLWYDEGEERNRGNFPPRFSGRQFPNYSSELNVNALELEDSALYLCASSPFSYSLYEQYFGPGTRLTVT.